The 7 T cell receptor beta chains listed next were all sequenced from one sample in a study of cytomegalovirus exposure and HLA in healthy donors (dated by TCRdb to 2016 to 2017). Library method: the immunoSEQ multiplex PCR assay. The multiplex PCR relied on a mix of 60 forward primers for TCR Vbeta segments and 13 reverse primers for TCR Jbeta segments. Drawn from immuneACCESS, this table holds only the in-frame rearrangements with V and J called that TCRdb kept. Clones are partly lost; checked studies trace under half to an unresolved V gene and leave the rest unexplained. The sample table holds some 140,000 clones, of which around 77% were seen once. 1% to 1.5% of the sample is in the top ten clones. Sample: PBMCs. These TCRs come from a man in his fifties or sixties in good health and CMV-seronegative.

V and J are TRBV27 and TRBJ1-2, with unresolved D. From germline, CDR1 is MNHEY and CDR2 SMNVEV (reference sequence). Trimming left V 11 bases short and J 0 bases short, with 10 bases between. This CDR3 has 12 amino acids. CDR3 region: CAALGANYGYTF. In DNA, the CDR3 is TGTGCCGCCCTAGGAGCTAACTATGGCTACACCTTC.

The CDR3 region is CASSEGSSGRDEQFF. CDR3 bases: TGTGCCAGCAGTGAAGGTAGTAGCGGGAGGGATGAGCAGTTCTTC. The V call is TRBV2, the J call TRBJ2-1; TRBD2 matches 11 bases. CDR3 length equals 15 residues. Trimming removed 1 base from V and 8 bases from J; junction bases left unmatched: 4. Germline CDR1 and CDR2: SNHLY and FYNNEI.

The chain joins TRBV5-5 to TRBJ2-2, with 9 bases that match TRBD1. Trimming cost V 3 bases and J 1 base; bases outside gene matches: 1. CDR1 and CDR2 from the germline V gene are SGHKS and YYEKEE (reference sequence). This CDR3 region has 15 residues. Here the CDR3 reads CASSSGQGNTGELFF. The CDR3 DNA follows: TGTGCCAGCAGCTCGGGACAGGGGAACACCGGGGAGCTGTTTTTT.

This clone has only one observation. This CDR3 is CASSLTFMTGSALVEQFF. DNA for the CDR3: TGTGCCAGCAGCTTGACCTTTATGACAGGGTCCGCGCTAGTTGAGCAGTTCTTC. V usage is TRBV5-5 and J usage is TRBJ2-1; 7 bases fit TRBD1. Unmatched junction bases numbered 19, after V lost 1 base and J lost 9 bases. CDR3 size: 18 residues. Germline V lookup: CDR1 SGHKS, CDR2 YYEKEE (reference sequence).

The chain is built from TRBV5-4 and TRBJ2-7; TRBD1 matches 7 bases. The germline V gene encodes CDR1 SGHNT and CDR2 YYREEE (reference sequence). The CDR3 totals 14 residues. With 4 bases clipped from V and 3 bases from J, the junction kept 7 bases outside the gene matches. This CDR3 is CASSAVGGDYEQYF. In DNA form, the CDR3 reads TGTGCCAGCAGCGCCGTAGGGGGCGACTACGAGCAGTACTTC.

About this clone: Likely a read error: the CDR3 ends without its conserved phenylalanine or tryptophan. The limits of the CDR3 on the DNA are not certain, so only TCRdb's listed CDR3 is given. This chain joins TRBV5-4 and TRBJ1-3; the table's D call of TRBD1 was not tested on the DNA. The CDR3 is 12 amino acids long, termini counted. CDR1 is SGHNT, CDR2 YYREEE, per germline (reference sequence). The CDR3 spells CASSYHGPSSSL.

This chain joins TRBV9 and TRBJ2-3; D unclear. CDR1 SGDLS and CDR2 YYNGEE come from the germline V gene. CDR3 length equals 14 residues. Trimming took 2 bases from V and 1 from J, leaving 8 bases between them. CDR3 region: CASSVGSGTDTQYF. The DNA for the CDR3 is TGTGCCAGCAGCGTCGGTTCTGGCACAGATACGCAGTATTTT.